The clone carrying this T cell receptor beta chain was counted ten times or more. Its matching antigen is unknown. This sample is part of a study of T cell repertoires in cytomegalovirus infection. TCRdb called the reads again in MiXCR, with one record for every CDR3 protein. The repertoire has around 280,000 distinct CDR3 sequences, approximately 15% of them found once; the top ten carry 8.5% to 10%. CDR1 is LGHNA and CDR2 is YNFKEQ in the germline V gene. This CDR3 contains 14 residues. With 5 bases removed from V and 8 bases from J, the gap between germline ends came to 18 bases. General study findings and limits: Carriage of CMV together with the relevant HLA was identifiable through cumulative public TCR beta family frequency.

The sequence was collected from a human donor in good health (CMV status not recorded). Some clones in this sample may be carry-over from other donors' samples. The chain has TRBV4-2 and TRBJ1-2; no definite D call. Source material: PBMCs. The CDR3 sequence is CASSAGPTLEGYTF. The DNA for the CDR3 is TGTGCCAGCAGCGCCGGCCCCACCCTAGAGGGCTACACCTTC.